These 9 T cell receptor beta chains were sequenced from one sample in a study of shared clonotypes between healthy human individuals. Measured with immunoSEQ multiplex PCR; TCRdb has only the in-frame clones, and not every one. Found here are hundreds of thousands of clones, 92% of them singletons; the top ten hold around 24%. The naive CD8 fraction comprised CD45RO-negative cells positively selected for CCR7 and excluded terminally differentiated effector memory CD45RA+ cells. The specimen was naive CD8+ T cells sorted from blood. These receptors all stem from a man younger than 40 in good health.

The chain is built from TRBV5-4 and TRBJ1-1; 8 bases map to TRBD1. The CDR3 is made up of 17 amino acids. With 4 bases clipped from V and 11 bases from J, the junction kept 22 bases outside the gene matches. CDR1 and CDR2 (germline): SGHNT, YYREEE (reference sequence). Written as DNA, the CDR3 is TGTGCCAGCAGCAGTCCCGGGACAGGACTCCTTGCAAAGGAGGCTTTCTTT. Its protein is CASSSPGTGLLAKEAFF.

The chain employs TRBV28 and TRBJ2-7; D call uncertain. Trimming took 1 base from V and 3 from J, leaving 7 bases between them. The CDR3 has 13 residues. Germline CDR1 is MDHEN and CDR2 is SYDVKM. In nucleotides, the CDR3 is TGTGCCAGCAGTTTATATCCAAGCTACGAGCAGTACTTC. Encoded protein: CASSLYPSYEQYF.

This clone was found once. CDR3 in DNA: TGCGCCAGCAGCCAAGATCCAGGGGGCGGGACAGGGGGCCAGCCCCAGCATTTT. This codes for CASSQDPGGGTGGQPQHF. The chain uses TRBV4-1 and TRBJ1-5, with 12 bases matching TRBD1. The length of the CDR3 is 18 residues. Trimming took 0 bases from V and 7 from J; bases not matched to a gene: 10. From germline, CDR1 is MGHRA and CDR2 YSYEKL.

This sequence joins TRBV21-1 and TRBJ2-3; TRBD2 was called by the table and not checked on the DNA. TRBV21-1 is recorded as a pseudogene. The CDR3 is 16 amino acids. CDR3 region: CASRRGGRWSTDTQYF. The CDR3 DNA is TGTGCCAGTCGGAGGGGCGGGAGGTGGAGCACAGATACGCAGTATTTT.

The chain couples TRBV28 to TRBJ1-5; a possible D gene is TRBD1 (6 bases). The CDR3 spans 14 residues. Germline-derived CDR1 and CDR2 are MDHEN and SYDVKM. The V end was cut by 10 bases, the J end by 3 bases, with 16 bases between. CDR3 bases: TGTGCCACCGGAAGGACAGTTCACAATCAGCCCCAGCATTTT. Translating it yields CATGRTVHNQPQHF.

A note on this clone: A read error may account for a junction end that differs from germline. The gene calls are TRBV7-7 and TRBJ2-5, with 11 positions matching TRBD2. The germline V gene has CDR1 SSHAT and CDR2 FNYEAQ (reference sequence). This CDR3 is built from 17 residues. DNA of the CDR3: TGTGCTAGCAGCAAAGCCCCGGGACTAGCGGACCAAGAGACCCAGTACTTC. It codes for CASSKAPGLADQETQYF.

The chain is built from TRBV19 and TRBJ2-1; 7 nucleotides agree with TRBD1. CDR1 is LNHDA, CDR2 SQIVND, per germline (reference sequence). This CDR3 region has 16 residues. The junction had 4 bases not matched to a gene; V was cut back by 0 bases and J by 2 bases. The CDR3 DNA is TGTGCCAGTAGTATAGACAGGGGACAGCCCTACAATGAGCAGTTCTTC. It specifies CASSIDRGQPYNEQFF.

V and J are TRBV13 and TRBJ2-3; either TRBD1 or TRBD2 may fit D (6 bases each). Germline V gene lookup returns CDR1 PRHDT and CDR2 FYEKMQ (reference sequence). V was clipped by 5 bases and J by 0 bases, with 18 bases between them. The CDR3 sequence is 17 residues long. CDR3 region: CASSGLQGFSSTDTQYF. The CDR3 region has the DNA TGTGCCAGCAGCGGACTACAGGGCTTCTCTAGCACAGATACGCAGTATTTT.

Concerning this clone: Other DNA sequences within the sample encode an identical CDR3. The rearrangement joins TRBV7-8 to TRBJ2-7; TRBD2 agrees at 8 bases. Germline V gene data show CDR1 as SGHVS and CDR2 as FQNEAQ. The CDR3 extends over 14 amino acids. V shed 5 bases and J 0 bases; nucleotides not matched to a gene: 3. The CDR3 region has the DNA TGTGCCAGCAGCCCGAGCGGGAGCTCCTACGAGCAGTACTTC. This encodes CASSPSGSSYEQYF.